The source of this T cell receptor beta chain is a study of CD8 T cells in Susac syndrome. CDR3 length: 13 residues. Germline CDR1 reads SNHLY; CDR2 reads FYNNEI. V was trimmed by 1 base and J by 4 bases, leaving 5 bases between them. Sequencing of TCR beta was performed on blood CD8+ and CD4+ T cells. It was treatment-naive patients with stable or active relapsing-remitting disease who made up the multiple sclerosis controls. It was negative isolation that provided the CD8+ and CD4+ T cells, whereas TEMRA cells were enriched by FACS. About 0.5 to 1 ug RNA was reverse transcribed with random hexamers. TCR beta CDR3 was amplified by immunoSEQ covering 54 Vbeta and 13 Jbeta. Each CDR3 protein is one row after TCRdb ran MiXCR on the immunoSEQ multiplex PCR reads. This sample has 250,000 or so distinct CDR3 sequences, with 93% found just once.

Sequencing was done on a sample of CD4+ T cells from PBMCs. This TCR was recovered from a human donor with multiple sclerosis. V gene TRBV2 combines with J gene TRBJ2-1; D gene ambiguous. The CDR3 DNA sequence: TGTGCCAGCAGTGAAGGGGGTTACAATGAGCAGTTCTTC. This translates into CASSEGGYNEQFF. Complete variable domain (other parts from reference TRBV2 and TRBJ2-1): EPEVTQTPSHQVTQMGQEVILRCVPISNHLYFYWYRQILGQKVEFLVSFYNNEISEKSEIFDDQFSVERPDGSNFTLKIRSTKLEDSAMYFCASSEGGYNEQFFGPGTRLTVL.